These T cell receptor beta chains were read from a single sample in a study of blood T cell repertoires in COVID-19. Produced via immunoSEQ multiplex PCR; TCRdb's table is partial and in-frame only. The data contain about 250,000 clones, roughly 87% of them singletons. The specimen was peripheral blood. The origin of the receptors is a man aged 18 to 30 with active or convalescent COVID-19. Each CDR3 is given with its conserved first and last residue. The D gene is left open where the match is weak. Size values are once, few and many counts, or a class for expanded clones, and some rows have none.

NA NA TRBJ1-1 14 TRBV10-2 CASSEGGKGAEAFF TGCGCCAGCAGTGAAGGGGGAAAGGGAGCTGAAGCTTTCTTT
TRBD1 NA TRBJ2-6 16 TRBV19 CASSTDRWDGANVLTF TGTGCCAGTAGCACGGACAGGTGGGACGGGGCCAACGTCCTGACTTTC
NA NA TRBJ2-7 20 TRBV2 CASSVGTGADTIAGAYEQYF TGTGCCAGCAGTGTGGGGACAGGGGCCGACACCATAGCGGGAGCCTACGAGCAGTACTTC
NA NA TRBJ1-3 14 TRBV11-2 CASSFLQGGNTIYF TGTGCCAGCAGCTTCCTACAGGGCGGAAACACCATATATTTT
TRBD1 NA TRBJ1-5 14 TRBV10-3 CAIRGTGSNQPQHF TGTGCCATCAGGGGGACAGGGAGCAATCAGCCCCAGCATTTT
NA once TRBJ2-3 11 TRBV19 CAVRLEDTQYF TGTGCCGTCCGACTAGAAGATACGCAGTATTTT
NA once TRBJ1-2 12 TRBV28 CASSLRARGYTF TGTGCCAGCAGTTTGCGGGCTCGGGGCTACACCTTC
NA NA TRBJ1-4 19 TRBV7-9 CASSFTPSLHRDENEKLFF TGTGCCAGCAGCTTCACCCCTTCCCTTCACAGGGATGAAAATGAAAAACTGTTTTTT
NA NA TRBJ2-2 16 TRBV19 CASKGLASGSGGELFF TGTGCCAGTAAAGGGCTCGCGTCGGGATCGGGCGGGGAGCTGTTTTTT
TRBD1 NA TRBJ2-7 14 TRBV5-1 CASSTGQGVGEQYF TGCGCCAGCAGCACGGGACAGGGGGTTGGCGAGCAGTACTTC
NA NA TRBJ1-1 13 TRBV3-1/TRBV3-2 CASSQGSGTEAFF TGTGCCAGCAGCCAAGGATCCGGCACTGAAGCTTTCTTT
NA NA TRBJ2-7 11 TRBV20-1 CTSQGVHEQYF TGCACCTCGCAGGGTGTCCACGAGCAGTACTTC
TRBD1 few TRBJ1-2 14 TRBV7-9 CASSYTGGSSGYTF TGTGCCAGCAGTTATACAGGGGGCAGCAGTGGCTACACCTTC
TRBD1 NA TRBJ1-1 13 TRBV5-6 CASRRDRATEAFF TGTGCCAGCAGACGGGACAGGGCCACTGAAGCTTTCTTT
NA NA TRBJ2-2 15 TRBV5-5 CASSLAKGGTGELFF TGTGCCAGCAGCTTGGCCAAGGGAGGCACCGGGGAGCTGTTTTTT
TRBD2 NA TRBJ2-1 16 TRBV2 CASSRLAGISYNEQFF TGTGCCAGCAGCCGACTAGCGGGGATCTCCTACAATGAGCAGTTCTTC
NA NA TRBJ1-4 15 TRBV7-2 CASQRSGQINEKLFF TGTGCCAGTCAAAGGTCCGGACAGATTAATGAAAAACTGTTTTTT
NA NA TRBJ1-4 16 TRBV15 CATSRWVQATNEKLFF TGTGCCACCAGCAGATGGGTCCAGGCCACTAATGAAAAACTGTTTTTT
NA NA TRBJ2-5 16 TRBV7-9 CASSYGLPQGGETQYF TGTGCCAGCAGCTACGGGCTCCCCCAAGGAGGGGAGACCCAGTACTTC
TRBD1 NA TRBJ2-2 15 TRBV5-8 CASSRDRVGTGELFF TGTGCCAGCAGCCGTGACAGGGTGGGCACCGGGGAGCTGTTTTTT
NA NA TRBJ1-1 14 TRBV5-1 CASSLDRMNTEAFF TGCGCCAGCAGCTTAGACAGGATGAACACTGAAGCTTTCTTT
NA NA TRBJ2-7 14 TRBV28 CASSLLQGTAEQYF TGTGCCAGCAGTTTACTCCAGGGGACGGCCGAGCAGTACTTC
TRBD1 NA TRBJ1-2 14 TRBV3-1/TRBV3-2 CASSQGTGFYGYTF TGTGCCAGCAGCCAAGGGACAGGGTTCTATGGCTACACCTTC
NA NA TRBJ1-3 14 TRBV11-2 CASSRDISGNTIYF TGTGCCAGCAGTAGGGACATCTCTGGAAACACCATATATTTT
TRBD1 once TRBJ1-1 17 TRBV6-4 CASSDEGRGRLNTEAFF TGTGCCAGCAGTGACGAGGGCAGGGGGAGGTTGAACACTGAAGCTTTCTTT
NA NA TRBJ2-2 18 TRBV5-8 CASSLVVGGRRNTGELFF TGTGCCAGCAGCTTGGTAGTGGGGGGACGGAGGAACACCGGGGAGCTGTTTTTT
NA NA TRBJ2-5 12 TRBV18 CASSPLRETQYF TGTGCCAGCTCACCCCTCAGGGAGACCCAGTACTTC
NA NA TRBJ2-5 15 TRBV7-2 CASRPPGRGIETQYF TGTGCCAGCAGACCCCCGGGACGCGGGATCGAGACCCAGTACTTC
NA NA TRBJ2-3 14 TRBV6-5 CASCSAGNTDTQYF TGTGCCAGCTGTAGCGCCGGGAACACAGATACGCAGTATTTT
TRBD1 NA TRBJ1-1 16 TRBV5-1 CASSLIPGGTNTEAFF TGCGCCAGCAGCTTGATCCCAGGGGGCACGAACACTGAAGCTTTCTTT
TRBD1 many TRBJ1-4 15 TRBV5-8 CASSPGQGAFEKLFF TGTGCCAGCAGCCCGGGACAGGGGGCATTTGAAAAACTGTTTTTT
TRBD1 NA TRBJ1-4 13 TRBV28 CASKQGSNEKLFF TGTGCCAGCAAACAGGGGTCGAATGAAAAACTGTTTTTT
NA NA TRBJ1-4 16 TRBV7-2 CASSGGKQGRREKLFF TGTGCCAGCAGCGGCGGAAAACAGGGCCGGCGTGAAAAACTGTTTTTT
NA NA TRBJ1-6 14 TRBV6-2/TRBV6-3 CASSLGGGNSPLHF TGTGCCAGCAGTCTCGGAGGAGGAAATTCACCCCTCCACTTT
NA NA TRBJ2-3 14 TRBV27 CASSRDIGTDTQYF TGTGCCAGCAGTCGAGACATCGGCACAGATACGCAGTATTTT
NA NA TRBJ2-5 13 TRBV3-1/TRBV3-2 CASSHSWEETQYF TGTGCCAGCAGCCACTCTTGGGAGGAGACCCAGTACTTC
TRBD2 NA TRBJ2-7 18 TRBV5-4 CASSPGLAGGLARYEQYF TGTGCCAGCAGCCCTGGACTAGCGGGAGGGCTTGCGAGGTACGAGCAGTACTTC
TRBD1 once TRBJ1-6 15 TRBV3-1/TRBV3-2 CASSQANRGHRPLHF TGTGCCAGCAGCCAAGCGAACAGGGGCCATAGGCCCCTCCACTTT
TRBD2 NA TRBJ2-3 16 TRBV7-2 CASSPGLAGPTDTQYF TGTGCCAGCAGCCCGGGACTAGCGGGGCCCACAGATACGCAGTATTTT
TRBD1 few TRBJ1-2 17 TRBV28 CASSLLGTGQSNYGYTF TGTGCCAGCAGTTTGCTCGGGACAGGGCAATCTAACTATGGCTACACCTTC
NA NA TRBJ1-2 13 TRBV12-3/TRBV12-4 CASSREGLRGYTF TGTGCCAGCAGTCGGGAGGGACTTCGTGGCTACACCTTC
TRBD1 NA TRBJ1-5 15 TRBV6-5 CASSYTGVGNQPQHF TGTGCCAGCAGTTACACAGGGGTAGGCAATCAGCCCCAGCATTTT
NA NA TRBJ2-7 16 TRBV7-9 CASSLSAGVRTYEQYF TGTGCCAGCAGCTTATCAGCAGGGGTGAGGACCTACGAGCAGTACTTC
NA NA TRBJ1-4 13 TRBV4-3 CASSQEVGDFLFF TGCGCCAGCAGCCAAGAGGTCGGAGACTTTCTGTTTTTT
NA NA TRBJ1-4 16 TRBV5-1 CASSLGPGIPNEKLFF TGCGCCAGCAGCTTAGGCCCCGGGATACCAAATGAAAAACTGTTTTTT